The clone carrying this T cell receptor beta chain was found a few times. Antigen: not known. All unsorted peripheral T cells were captured because whole blood was used without fractionation. Reverse transcription used about 500 ng RNA and constant-region primers for alpha and beta. Alpha and beta chain libraries were made separately by chain-specific third strand synthesis with multiplexing indices. All rearrangements within a chain used one primer pair; cDNA molecules carried barcodes. TCRdb recomputed calls from the 5' RACE reads with MiXCR, one row per CDR3 protein. In the table there are more than 4,000 distinct CDR3 sequences, roughly 13% of which are singletons. This specimen comes from a study of HIV-infected patients and healthy controls. Study overall: Early therapy brought no consistent CD8 count shift, though the CD4:CD8 ratio rose a little.

Study-wide results and limits: In healthy controls, MAIT alpha CDR3s were common; in HIV+ repertoires, severely depleted. CDR3 sharing between individuals was lower in HIV-infected patients than in healthy controls.

The germline gives CDR1 SGHTA, CDR2 FQGNSA. Between the trimmed V and J ends, which lost 4 bases and 1 base, there was a span of 10 bases. CDR3 length: 15 residues. This specimen consisted of blood, obtained before antiretroviral therapy. The sequence was obtained from an adult with HIV infection. The chain carries TRBV7-2 and TRBJ1-4; possibly TRBD1 for D (5 bases). This chain's CDR3 is CASSYQGGTNEKLFF. Written as DNA, the CDR3 is TGTGCCAGCAGCTACCAGGGTGGAACTAATGAAAAACTGTTTTTT.